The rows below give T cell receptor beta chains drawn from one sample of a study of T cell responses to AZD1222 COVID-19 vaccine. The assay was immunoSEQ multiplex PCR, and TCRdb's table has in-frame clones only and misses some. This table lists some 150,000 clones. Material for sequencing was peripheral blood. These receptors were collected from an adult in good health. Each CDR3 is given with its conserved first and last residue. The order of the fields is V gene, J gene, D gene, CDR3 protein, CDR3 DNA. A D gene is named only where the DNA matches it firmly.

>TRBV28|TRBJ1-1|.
CASSLGTGNTEAFF
TGTGCCAGCAGTTTAGGAACAGGGAACACTGAAGCTTTCTTT
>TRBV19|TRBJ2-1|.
CASSPITGIGLNEQFF
TGTGCCAGTAGTCCAATTACAGGGATCGGACTCAATGAGCAGTTCTTC
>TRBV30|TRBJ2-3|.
CASHAGVTDTQYF
TGTGCCTCACATGCAGGGGTAACAGATACGCAGTATTTT
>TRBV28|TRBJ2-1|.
CASSLWGRDEQFF
TGTGCCAGCAGTTTATGGGGTCGCGATGAGCAGTTCTTC
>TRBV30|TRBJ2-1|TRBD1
CAWSAHPSSGQGTYNEQFF
TGTGCCTGGAGTGCCCACCCCTCATCCGGACAGGGTACTTACAATGAGCAGTTCTTC
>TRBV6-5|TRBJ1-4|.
CASVVWGTTNEKLFF
TGTGCCAGCGTTGTTTGGGGAACGACTAATGAAAAACTGTTTTTT
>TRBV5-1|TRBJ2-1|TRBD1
CASRRTGQQNNEQFF
TGCGCCAGCAGGAGGACGGGACAGCAGAACAATGAGCAGTTCTTC
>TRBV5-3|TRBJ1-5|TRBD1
CARSHPGTGDNQPQHF
TGTGCCAGAAGCCACCCTGGGACAGGGGACAATCAGCCCCAGCATTTT
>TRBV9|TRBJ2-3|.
CASSGRLSTDTQYF
TGTGCCAGCAGCGGTAGACTGAGCACAGATACGCAGTATTTT
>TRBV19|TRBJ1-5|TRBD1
CASRTGQTSMGNQPQHF
TGTGCCAGTAGAACGGGACAGACCTCAATGGGCAATCAGCCCCAGCATTTT
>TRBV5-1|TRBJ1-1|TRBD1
CASTPGDRGPEAFF
TGCGCCAGCACACCTGGGGACAGGGGTCCCGAAGCTTTCTTT
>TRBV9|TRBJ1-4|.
CASSRGGSEKLFF
TGTGCCAGCAGCCGCGGGGGTTCTGAAAAACTGTTTTTT
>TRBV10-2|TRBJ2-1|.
CASSESYNEQFF
TGCGCCAGCAGTGAGTCTTACAATGAGCAGTTCTTC
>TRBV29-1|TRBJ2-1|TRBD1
CSVVGPGGYNEQFF
TGCAGCGTTGTCGGGCCAGGGGGTTACAATGAGCAGTTCTTC
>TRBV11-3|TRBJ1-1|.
CASRKDEGTEAFF
TGTGCCAGCAGAAAGGATGAGGGCACTGAAGCTTTCTTT
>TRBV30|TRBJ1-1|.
CAWSPTANTEAFF
TGTGCCTGGAGCCCGACAGCGAACACTGAAGCTTTCTTT
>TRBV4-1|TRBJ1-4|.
CASSQAGRANEKLFF
TGCGCCAGCAGCCAAGCTGGAAGGGCTAATGAAAAACTGTTTTTT
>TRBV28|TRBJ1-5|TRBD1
CASSFFARTGWSNGGPQHF
TGTGCCAGCAGTTTTTTCGCTCGGACAGGATGGTCCAACGGGGGGCCCCAGCATTTT
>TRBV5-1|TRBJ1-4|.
CASSYSQGLGEKLFF
TGCGCCAGCAGCTACTCACAGGGCCTTGGTGAAAAACTGTTTTTT
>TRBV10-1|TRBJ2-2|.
CASRAGQTVGELFF
TGCGCCAGCAGGGCCGGACAGACTGTCGGGGAGCTGTTTTTT
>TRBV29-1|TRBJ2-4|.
CSVEDPAGTPQYF
TGCAGCGTTGAAGATCCGGCGGGGACCCCACAGTACTTC
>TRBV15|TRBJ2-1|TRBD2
CATSREASGGYNEQFF
TGTGCCACCAGCAGAGAGGCTAGCGGGGGTTACAATGAGCAGTTCTTC
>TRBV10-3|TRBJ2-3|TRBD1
CAISRTGEEGDTQYF
TGTGCCATCAGCCGGACAGGGGAAGAGGGAGATACGCAGTATTTT
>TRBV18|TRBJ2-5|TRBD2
CASSILAGGRQETQYF
TGTGCCAGCTCAATACTAGCGGGGGGCCGACAAGAGACCCAGTACTTC
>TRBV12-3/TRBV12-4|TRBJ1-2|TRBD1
CASSPGQGSGYTF
TGTGCCAGCAGTCCGGGACAGGGTTCTGGCTACACCTTC
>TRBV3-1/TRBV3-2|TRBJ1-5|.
CASSREGQPQHF
TGTGCCAGCAGCCGGGAGGGACAGCCCCAGCATTTT
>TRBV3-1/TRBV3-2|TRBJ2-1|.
CASSQPGALNHEQFF
TGTGCCAGCAGCCAGCCGGGGGCGCTGAATCATGAGCAGTTCTTC
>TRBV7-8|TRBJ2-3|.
CASSRENTDTQYF
TGTGCCAGCAGCCGCGAGAACACAGATACGCAGTATTTT
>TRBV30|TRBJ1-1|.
CAWSFARTLNTEAFF
TGTGCCTGGAGTTTCGCCCGGACCTTGAACACTGAAGCTTTCTTT
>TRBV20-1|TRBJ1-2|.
CSARENYGYTF
TGCAGTGCCAGAGAAAACTATGGCTACACCTTC
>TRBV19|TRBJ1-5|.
CASSSTGQSNQPQHF
TGTGCCAGTAGTAGTACTGGACAGAGCAATCAGCCCCAGCATTTT
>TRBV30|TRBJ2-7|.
CAWSVGSALEQYF
TGTGCCTGGAGTGTAGGTAGCGCGCTCGAGCAGTACTTC
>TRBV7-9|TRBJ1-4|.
CASSPGHRWQEKLFF
TGTGCCAGCAGCCCGGGACACCGATGGCAGGAAAAACTGTTTTTT
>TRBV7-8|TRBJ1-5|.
CASSLKWAGYSNQPQHF
TGTGCCAGCAGCTTAAAGTGGGCAGGGTATAGCAATCAGCCCCAGCATTTT
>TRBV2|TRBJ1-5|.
CATRSTVSSNQPQHF
TGTGCCACCCGATCGACAGTATCTAGCAATCAGCCCCAGCATTTT
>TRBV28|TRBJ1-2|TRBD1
CASTPAGQGGYGYTF
TGTGCCAGCACCCCAGCGGGGCAGGGGGGATATGGCTACACCTTC
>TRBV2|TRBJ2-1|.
CASSEPGDEQFF
TGTGCCAGCAGTGAACCGGGGGATGAGCAGTTCTTC
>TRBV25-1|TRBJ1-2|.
CASSGAGALAGYTF
TGTGCCAGCAGTGGAGCAGGCGCCTTGGCCGGCTACACCTTC
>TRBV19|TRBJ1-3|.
CASTLSGNTIYF
TGTGCCAGCACCCTATCTGGAAACACCATATATTTT
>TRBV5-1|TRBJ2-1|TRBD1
CASSFDRVGSYNEQFF
TGCGCCAGCAGCTTTGACAGGGTGGGTTCCTACAATGAGCAGTTCTTC
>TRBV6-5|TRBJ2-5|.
CASSFSTRGETQYF
TGTGCCAGCAGTTTCTCGACTAGAGGAGAGACCCAGTACTTC
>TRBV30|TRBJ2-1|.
CAWSDNPRAQFF
TGTGCCTGGAGTGACAACCCCCGAGCCCAGTTCTTC
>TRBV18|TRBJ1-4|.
CASTATNEKLFF
TGTGCCAGCACTGCAACTAATGAAAAACTGTTTTTT
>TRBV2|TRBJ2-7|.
CASSEARTPPYEQYF
TGTGCCAGCAGTGAAGCGCGGACGCCACCCTACGAGCAGTACTTC
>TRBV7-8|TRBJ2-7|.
CASSLDPGFEQYF
TGTGCCAGCAGCTTAGATCCTGGGTTTGAGCAGTACTTC
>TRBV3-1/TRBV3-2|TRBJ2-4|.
CASSPLGTGGIQYF
TGTGCCAGCAGCCCCCTGGGGACGGGCGGCATTCAGTACTTC
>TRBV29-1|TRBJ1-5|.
CSVLQGGNQPQHF
TGCAGCGTCCTACAGGGAGGCAATCAGCCCCAGCATTTT
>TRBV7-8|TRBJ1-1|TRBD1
CASRGTGGTEAFF
TGTGCCAGCAGGGGGACAGGGGGCACTGAAGCTTTCTTT
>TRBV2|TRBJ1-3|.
CASSEESRISGNTIYF
TGTGCCAGCAGTGAAGAGAGTCGGATCTCTGGAAACACCATATATTTT
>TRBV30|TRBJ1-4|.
CAWSVLDNEKLFF
TGTGCCTGGAGTGTACTGGATAATGAAAAACTGTTTTTT